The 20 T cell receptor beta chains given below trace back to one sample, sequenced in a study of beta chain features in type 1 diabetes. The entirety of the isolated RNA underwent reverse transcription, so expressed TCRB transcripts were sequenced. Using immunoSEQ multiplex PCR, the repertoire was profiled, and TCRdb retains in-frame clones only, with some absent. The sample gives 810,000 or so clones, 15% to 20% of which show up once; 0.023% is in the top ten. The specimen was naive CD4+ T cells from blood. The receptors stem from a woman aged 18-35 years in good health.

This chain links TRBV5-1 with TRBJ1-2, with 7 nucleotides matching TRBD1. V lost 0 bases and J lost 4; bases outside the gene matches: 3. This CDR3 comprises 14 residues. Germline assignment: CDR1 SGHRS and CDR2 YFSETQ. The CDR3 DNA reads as TGCGCCAGCAGCTTGGGAGCAGGGGGCTATGGCTACACCTTC. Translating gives CASSLGAGGYGYTF.

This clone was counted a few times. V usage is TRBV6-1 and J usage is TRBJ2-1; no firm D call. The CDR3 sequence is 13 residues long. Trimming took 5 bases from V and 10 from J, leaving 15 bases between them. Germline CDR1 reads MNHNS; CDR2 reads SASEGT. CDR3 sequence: CASSPWTDREQFF. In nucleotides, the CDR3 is TGTGCCAGCAGTCCCTGGACCGACCGGGAGCAGTTCTTC.

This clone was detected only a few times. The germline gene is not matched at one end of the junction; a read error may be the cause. The CDR3 nucleotides read TGTGCCAGCAGGCTCGTTGGGGCCAACGTCCCGACTTTC. It specifies CASRLVGANVPTF. The chain uses TRBV27 and TRBJ2-6, with TRBD1 as a possible D gene (5 bases). Germline CDR1 MNHEY, CDR2 SMNVEV (reference sequence). The CDR3 consists of 13 residues.

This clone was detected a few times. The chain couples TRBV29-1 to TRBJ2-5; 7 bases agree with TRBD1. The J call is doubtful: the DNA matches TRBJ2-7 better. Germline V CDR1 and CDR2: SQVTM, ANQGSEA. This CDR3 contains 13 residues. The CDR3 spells CSVGTGVGNEQYF. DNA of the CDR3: TGCAGCGTTGGAACAGGGGTTGGGAACGAGCAGTACTTC.

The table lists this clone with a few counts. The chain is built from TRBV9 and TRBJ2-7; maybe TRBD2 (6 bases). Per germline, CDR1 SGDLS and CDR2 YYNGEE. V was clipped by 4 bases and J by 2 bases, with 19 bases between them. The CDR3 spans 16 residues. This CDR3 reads CASSPKLSRGTYEQYF. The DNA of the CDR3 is TGTGCCAGCAGCCCGAAGTTATCACGGGGGACCTACGAGCAGTACTTC. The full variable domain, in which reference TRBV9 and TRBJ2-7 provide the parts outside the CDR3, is DSGVTQTPKHLITATGQRVTLRCSPRSGDLSVYWYQQSLDQGLQFLIQYYNGEERAKGNILERFSAQQFPDLHSELNLSSLELGDSALYFCASSPKLSRGTYEQYFGPGTRLTVT.

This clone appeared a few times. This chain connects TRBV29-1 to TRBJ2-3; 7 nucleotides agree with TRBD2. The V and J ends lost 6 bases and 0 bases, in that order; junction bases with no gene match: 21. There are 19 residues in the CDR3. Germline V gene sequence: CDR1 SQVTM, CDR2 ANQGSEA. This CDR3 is CSVGRAPWAGVSSTDTQYF. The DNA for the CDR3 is TGCAGCGTGGGGAGGGCCCCCTGGGCTGGAGTATCTAGCACAGATACGCAGTATTTT.

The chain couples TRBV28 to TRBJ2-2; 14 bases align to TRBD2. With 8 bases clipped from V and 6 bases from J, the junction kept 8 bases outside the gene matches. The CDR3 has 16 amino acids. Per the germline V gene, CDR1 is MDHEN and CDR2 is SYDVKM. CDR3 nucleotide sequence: TGTGCCAGCGGGACTAGCGGGAGCCCTCGACCCGGGGAGCTGTTTTTT. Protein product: CASGTSGSPRPGELFF.

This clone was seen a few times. CDR3 amino acids: CASSLSGLTDTQYF. CDR3 sequence (DNA): TGCGCCAGCAGCTTGTCGGGATTAACAGATACGCAGTATTTT. This sequence joins TRBV5-1 and TRBJ2-3; the D gene is possibly TRBD2 (5 bases). The CDR3 has 14 residues. The ends were cut back, 1 base at V and 3 bases at J, with 9 bases in the middle. From germline, CDR1 is SGHRS and CDR2 YFSETQ.

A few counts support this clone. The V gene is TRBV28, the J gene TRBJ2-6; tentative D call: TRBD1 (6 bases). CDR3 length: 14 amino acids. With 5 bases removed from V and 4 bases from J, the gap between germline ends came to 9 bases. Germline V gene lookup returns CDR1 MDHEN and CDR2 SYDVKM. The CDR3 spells CASSQGTGANVLTF. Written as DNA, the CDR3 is TGTGCCAGCAGTCAGGGGACCGGGGCCAACGTCCTGACTTTC.

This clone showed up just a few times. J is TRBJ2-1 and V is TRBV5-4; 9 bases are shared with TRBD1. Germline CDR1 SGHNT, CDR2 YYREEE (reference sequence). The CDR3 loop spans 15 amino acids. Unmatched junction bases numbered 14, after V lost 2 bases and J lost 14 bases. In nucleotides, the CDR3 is TGTGCCAGCAGCTTAGACCATTGGGACAGGGAACGAAAGTTCTTC. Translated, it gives CASSLDHWDRERKFF. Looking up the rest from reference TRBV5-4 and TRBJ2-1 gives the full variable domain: ETGVTQSPTHLIKTRGQQVTLRCSSQSGHNTVSWYQQALGQGPQFIFQYYREEENGRGNFPPRFSGLQFPNYSSELNVNALELDDSALYLCASSLDHWDRERKFFGPGTRLTVL.

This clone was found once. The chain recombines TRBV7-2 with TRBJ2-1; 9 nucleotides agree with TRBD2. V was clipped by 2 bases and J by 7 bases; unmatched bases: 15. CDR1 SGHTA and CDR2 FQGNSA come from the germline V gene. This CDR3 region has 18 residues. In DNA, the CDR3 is TGTGCCAGCAGCTTATTATGGCGCGGGAGGGCTTTGGGAAATGAGCAGTTCTTC. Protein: CASSLLWRGRALGNEQFF.

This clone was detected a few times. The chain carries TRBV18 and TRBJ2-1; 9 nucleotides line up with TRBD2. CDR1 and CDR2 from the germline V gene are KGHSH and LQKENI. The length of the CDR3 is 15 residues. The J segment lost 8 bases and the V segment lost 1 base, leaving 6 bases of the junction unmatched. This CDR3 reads CASSPRAGGPDEQFF. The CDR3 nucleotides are TGTGCCAGCTCACCACGCGCGGGAGGGCCCGATGAGCAGTTCTTC. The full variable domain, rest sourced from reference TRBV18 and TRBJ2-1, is NAGVMQNPRHLVRRRGQEARLRCSPMKGHSHVYWYRQLPEEGLKFMVYLQKENIIDESGMPKERFSAEFPKEGPSILRIQQVVRGDSAAYFCASSPRAGGPDEQFFGPGTRLTVL.

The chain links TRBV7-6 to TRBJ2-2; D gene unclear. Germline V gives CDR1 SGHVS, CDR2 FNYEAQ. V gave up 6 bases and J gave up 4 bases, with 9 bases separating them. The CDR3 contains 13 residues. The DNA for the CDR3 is TGTGCCAGCAGTCGCTCTGTCACCGGGGAGCTGTTTTTT. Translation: CASSRSVTGELFF. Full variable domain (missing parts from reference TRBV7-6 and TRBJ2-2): GAGVSQSPRYKVTKRGQDVALRCDPISGHVSLYWYRQALGQGPEFLTYFNYEAQQDKSGLPNDRFSAERPEGSISTLTIQRTEQRDSAMYRCASSRSVTGELFFGEGSRLTVL.

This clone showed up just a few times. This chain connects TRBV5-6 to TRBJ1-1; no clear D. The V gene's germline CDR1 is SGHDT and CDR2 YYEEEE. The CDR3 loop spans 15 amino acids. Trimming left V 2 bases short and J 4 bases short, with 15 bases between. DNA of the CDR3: TGTGCCAGCAGCTTCGCCCCCTCAGAGGGCACTGAAGCTTTCTTT. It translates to CASSFAPSEGTEAFF.

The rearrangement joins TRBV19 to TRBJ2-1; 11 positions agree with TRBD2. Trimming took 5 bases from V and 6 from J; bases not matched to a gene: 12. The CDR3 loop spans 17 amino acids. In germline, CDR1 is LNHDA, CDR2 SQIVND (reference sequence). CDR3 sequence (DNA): TGTGCCAGTAGTTCCCCAGATCTAGCGGGAGGTCGCAATGAGCAGTTCTTC. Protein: CASSSPDLAGGRNEQFF.

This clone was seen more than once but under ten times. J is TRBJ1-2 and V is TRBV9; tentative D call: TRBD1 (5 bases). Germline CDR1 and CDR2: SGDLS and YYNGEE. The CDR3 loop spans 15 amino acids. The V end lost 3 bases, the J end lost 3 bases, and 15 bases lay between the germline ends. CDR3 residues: CASSAAGTADYGYTF. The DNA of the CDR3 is TGTGCCAGCAGCGCCGCCGGGACTGCCGACTATGGCTACACCTTC.

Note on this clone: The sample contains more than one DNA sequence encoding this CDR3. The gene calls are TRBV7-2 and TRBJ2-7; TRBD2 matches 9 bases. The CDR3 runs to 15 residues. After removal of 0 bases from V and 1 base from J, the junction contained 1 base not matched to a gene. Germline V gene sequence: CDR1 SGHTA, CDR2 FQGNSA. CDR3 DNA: TGTGCCAGCAGCTTAGCTAGCGGGAGTTCCTACGAGCAGTACTTC. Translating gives CASSLASGSSYEQYF.

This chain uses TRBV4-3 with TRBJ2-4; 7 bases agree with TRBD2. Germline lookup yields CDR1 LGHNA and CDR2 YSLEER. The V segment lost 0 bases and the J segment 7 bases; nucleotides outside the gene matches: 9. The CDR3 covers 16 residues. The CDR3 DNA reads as TGCGCCAGCAGCCAAGATATTGGACTAGATCTCAACATTCAGTACTTC. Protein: CASSQDIGLDLNIQYF.

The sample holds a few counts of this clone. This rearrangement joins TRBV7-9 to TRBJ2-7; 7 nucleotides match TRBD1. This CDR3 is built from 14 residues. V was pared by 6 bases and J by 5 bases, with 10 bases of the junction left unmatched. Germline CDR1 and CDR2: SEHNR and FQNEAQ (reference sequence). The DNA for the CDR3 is TGTGCCAGCAGTTCAGAAGACAGGGCACACGAGCAGTACTTC. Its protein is CASSSEDRAHEQYF. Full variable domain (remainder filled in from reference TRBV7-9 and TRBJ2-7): DTGVSQNPRHKITKRGQNVTFRCDPISEHNRLYWYRQTLGQGPEFLTYFQNEAQLEKSRLLSDRFSAERPKGSFSTLEIQRTEQGDSAMYLCASSSEDRAHEQYFGPGTRLTVT.

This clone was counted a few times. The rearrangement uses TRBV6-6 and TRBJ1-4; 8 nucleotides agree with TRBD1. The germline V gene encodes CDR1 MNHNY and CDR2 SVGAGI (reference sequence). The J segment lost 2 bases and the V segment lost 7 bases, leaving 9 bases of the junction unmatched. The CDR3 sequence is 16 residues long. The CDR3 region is CASTGDRIKTNEKLFF. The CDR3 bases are TGTGCCAGCACTGGGGACAGGATAAAGACTAATGAAAAACTGTTTTTT.